The T cell receptor beta chain under discussion was sequenced for a study of circulating CD8 cells and anti-PD-1 response in melanoma. About the study: Nivolumab was given intravenously at 3 mg/kg every 2 weeks.

General study results and limits: Some patients were treatment-naive; others were previously treated.

By sample fraction, this clonotype is medium-sized. Its antigen is unknown. TCR libraries were prepared from about 16 ng of total RNA with the QIAseq Immune Repertoire TCR panel. TCRdb fed the reads into MiXCR, producing one record per CDR3 protein. This sample has 2,000 to 2,500 distinct CDR3 sequences, with 7.9% found just once. Per the germline V gene, CDR1 is KGHDR and CDR2 is SFDVKD. CDR3 length: 11 amino acids. Trimming removed 8 bases from V and 9 bases from J, with 10 bases in between. From live CD3+CD8+TCRalphabeta+ cells, four PD-1 and/or TIGIT subsets were sorted. The sequence derives from a human donor with melanoma. Source: CD8+ T cells from PBMCs, taken at baseline or after one month of anti-PD-1 therapy (not recorded which). The chain couples TRBV24-1 to TRBJ2-1, with a weak D call TRBD2 (7 bases). The chain's CDR3 is CATTGGGEQFF. CDR3 nucleotide sequence: TGTGCCACCACGGGGGGCGGTGAGCAGTTCTTC.